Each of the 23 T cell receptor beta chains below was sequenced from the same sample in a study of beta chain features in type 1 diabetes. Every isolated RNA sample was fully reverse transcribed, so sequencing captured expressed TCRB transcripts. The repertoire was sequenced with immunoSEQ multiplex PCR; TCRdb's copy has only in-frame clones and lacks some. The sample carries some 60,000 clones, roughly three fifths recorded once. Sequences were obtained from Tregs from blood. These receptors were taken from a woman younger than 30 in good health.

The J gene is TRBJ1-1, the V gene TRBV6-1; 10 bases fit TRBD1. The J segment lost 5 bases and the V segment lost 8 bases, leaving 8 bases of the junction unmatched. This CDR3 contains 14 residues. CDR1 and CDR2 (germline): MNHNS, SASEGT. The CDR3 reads CASRRDRGSTEAFF. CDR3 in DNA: TGTGCCAGCCGCCGGGACAGGGGATCGACTGAAGCTTTCTTT.

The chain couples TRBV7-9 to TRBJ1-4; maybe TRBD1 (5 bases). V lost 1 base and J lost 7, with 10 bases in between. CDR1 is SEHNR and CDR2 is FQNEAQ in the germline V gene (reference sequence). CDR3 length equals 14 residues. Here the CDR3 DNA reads TGTGCCAGCAGCTTAGGCCAGGGATCTGAAAAACTGTTTTTT. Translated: CASSLGQGSEKLFF.

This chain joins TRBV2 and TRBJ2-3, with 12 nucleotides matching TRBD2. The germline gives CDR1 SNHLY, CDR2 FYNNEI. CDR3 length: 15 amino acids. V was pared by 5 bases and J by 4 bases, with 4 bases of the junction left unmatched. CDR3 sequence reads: CASSTLAGGADTQYF. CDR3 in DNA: TGTGCCAGCAGTACACTAGCGGGGGGCGCAGATACGCAGTATTTT.

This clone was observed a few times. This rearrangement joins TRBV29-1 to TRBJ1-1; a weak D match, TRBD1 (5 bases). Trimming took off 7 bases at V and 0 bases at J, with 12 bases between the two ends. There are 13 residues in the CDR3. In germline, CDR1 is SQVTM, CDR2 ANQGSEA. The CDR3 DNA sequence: TGCAGCGGATCCAGGGACTTGAACACTGAAGCTTTCTTT. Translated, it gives CSGSRDLNTEAFF.

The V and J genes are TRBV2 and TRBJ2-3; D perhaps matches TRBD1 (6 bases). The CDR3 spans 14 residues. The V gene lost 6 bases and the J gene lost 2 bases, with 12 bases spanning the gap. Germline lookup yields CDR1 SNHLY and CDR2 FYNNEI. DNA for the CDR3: TGTGCCAGCAGGGTGACAGGTACCACAGATACGCAGTATTTT. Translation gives CASRVTGTTDTQYF.

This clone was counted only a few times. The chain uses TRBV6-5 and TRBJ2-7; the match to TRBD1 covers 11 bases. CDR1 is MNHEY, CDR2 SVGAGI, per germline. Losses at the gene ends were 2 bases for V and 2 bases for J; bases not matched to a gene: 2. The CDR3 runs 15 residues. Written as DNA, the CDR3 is TGTGCCAGCAGTTACGGGGGACAGGGGGCCTACGAGCAGTACTTC. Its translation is CASSYGGQGAYEQYF.

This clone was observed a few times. The CDR3 sequence: CASSSAYEQYF. CDR3 sequence (DNA): TGCGCCAGCAGCTCCGCCTACGAGCAGTACTTC. The chain has TRBV5-1 and TRBJ2-7; D call uncertain. Trimming stripped 3 bases from V and 2 bases from J, with 3 bases between. The germline V gene encodes CDR1 SGHRS and CDR2 YFSETQ. The CDR3 loop spans 11 amino acids. Complete variable domain (other parts from reference TRBV5-1 and TRBJ2-7): KAGVTQTPRYLIKTRGQQVTLSCSPISGHRSVSWYQQTPGQGLQFLFEYFSETQRNKGNFPGRFSGRQFSNSRSEMNVSTLELGDSALYLCASSSAYEQYFGPGTRLTVT.

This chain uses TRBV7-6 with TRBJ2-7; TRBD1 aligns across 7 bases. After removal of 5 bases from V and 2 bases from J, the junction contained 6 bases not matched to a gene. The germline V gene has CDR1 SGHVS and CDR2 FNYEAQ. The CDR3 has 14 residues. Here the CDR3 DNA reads TGTGCCAGCAGCACCAGACAGGGTCCCTACGAGCAGTACTTC. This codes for CASSTRQGPYEQYF.

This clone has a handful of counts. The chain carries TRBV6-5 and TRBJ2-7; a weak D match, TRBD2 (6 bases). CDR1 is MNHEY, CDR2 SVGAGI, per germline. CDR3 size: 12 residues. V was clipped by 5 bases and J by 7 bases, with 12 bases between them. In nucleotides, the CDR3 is TGTGCCAGCAGTGCGCTAGCGAGGGAGCAGTACTTC. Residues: CASSALAREQYF.

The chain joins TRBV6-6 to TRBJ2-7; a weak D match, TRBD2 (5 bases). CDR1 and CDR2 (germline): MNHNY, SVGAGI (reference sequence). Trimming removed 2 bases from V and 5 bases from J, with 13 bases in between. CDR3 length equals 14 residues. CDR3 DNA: TGTGCCAGCAGTTACAGAGGTAGGGAGAACGAGCAGTACTTC. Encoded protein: CASSYRGRENEQYF.

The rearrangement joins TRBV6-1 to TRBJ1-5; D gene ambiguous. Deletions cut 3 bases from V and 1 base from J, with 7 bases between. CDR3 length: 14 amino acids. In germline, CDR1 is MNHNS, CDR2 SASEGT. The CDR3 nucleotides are TGTGCCAGCAGTGATGGCGGGAGCAATCAGCCCCAGCATTTT. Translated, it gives CASSDGGSNQPQHF.

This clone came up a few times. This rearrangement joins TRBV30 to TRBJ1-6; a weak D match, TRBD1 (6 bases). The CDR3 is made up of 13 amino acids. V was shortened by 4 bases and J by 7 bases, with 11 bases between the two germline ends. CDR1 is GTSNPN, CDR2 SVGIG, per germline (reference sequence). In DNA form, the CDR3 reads TGTGCCTGGAACAGGGATTGGAATTCACCCCTCCACTTT. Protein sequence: CAWNRDWNSPLHF.

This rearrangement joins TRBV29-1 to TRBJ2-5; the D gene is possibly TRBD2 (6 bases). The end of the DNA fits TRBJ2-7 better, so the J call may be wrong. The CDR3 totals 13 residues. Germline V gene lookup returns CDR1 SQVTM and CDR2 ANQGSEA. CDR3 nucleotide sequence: TGCAGCGTTGTGCAACGGGAGCATTACGAGCAGTACTTC. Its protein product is CSVVQREHYEQYF.

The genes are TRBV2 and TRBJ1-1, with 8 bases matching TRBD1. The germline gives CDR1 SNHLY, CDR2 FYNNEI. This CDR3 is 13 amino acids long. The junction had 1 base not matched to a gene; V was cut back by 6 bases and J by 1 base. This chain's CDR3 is CASSGQGNTEAFF. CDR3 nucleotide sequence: TGTGCCAGCAGCGGACAGGGGAACACTGAAGCTTTCTTT.

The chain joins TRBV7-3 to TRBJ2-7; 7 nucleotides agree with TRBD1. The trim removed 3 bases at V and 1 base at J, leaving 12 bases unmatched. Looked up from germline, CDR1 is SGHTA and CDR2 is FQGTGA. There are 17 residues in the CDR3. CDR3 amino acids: CASSLGVSGTVSYEQYF. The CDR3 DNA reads TGTGCCAGCAGCTTGGGAGTCTCCGGGACAGTTTCCTACGAGCAGTACTTC.

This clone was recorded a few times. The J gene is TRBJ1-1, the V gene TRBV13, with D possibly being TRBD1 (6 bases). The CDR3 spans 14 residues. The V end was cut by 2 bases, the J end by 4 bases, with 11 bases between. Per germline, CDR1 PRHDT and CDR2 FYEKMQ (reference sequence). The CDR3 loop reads CASSLTGKPTEAFF. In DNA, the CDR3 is TGTGCCAGCAGCTTAACAGGGAAGCCCACTGAAGCTTTCTTT.

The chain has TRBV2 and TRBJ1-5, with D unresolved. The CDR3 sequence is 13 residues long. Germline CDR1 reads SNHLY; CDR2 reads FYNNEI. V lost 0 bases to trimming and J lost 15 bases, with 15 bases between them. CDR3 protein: CASSEARPPIPHF. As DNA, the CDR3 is TGTGCCAGCAGTGAAGCGCGGCCGCCCATTCCGCATTTT.

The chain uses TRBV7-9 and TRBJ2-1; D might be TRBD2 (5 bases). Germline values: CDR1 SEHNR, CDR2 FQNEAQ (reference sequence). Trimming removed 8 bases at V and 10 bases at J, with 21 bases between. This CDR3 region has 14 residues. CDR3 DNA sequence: TGTGCCAGCCGGAGTAGGACCGGGAAGAGAGAGCAGTTCTTC. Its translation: CASRSRTGKREQFF. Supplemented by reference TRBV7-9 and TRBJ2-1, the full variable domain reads DTGVSQNPRHKITKRGQNVTFRCDPISEHNRLYWYRQTLGQGPEFLTYFQNEAQLEKSRLLSDRFSAERPKGSFSTLEIQRTEQGDSAMYLCASRSRTGKREQFFGPGTRLTVL.

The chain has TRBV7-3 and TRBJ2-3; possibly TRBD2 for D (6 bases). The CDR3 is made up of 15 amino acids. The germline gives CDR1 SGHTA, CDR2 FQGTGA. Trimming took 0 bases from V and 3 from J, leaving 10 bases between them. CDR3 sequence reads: CASSLTSGHTDTQYF. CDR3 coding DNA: TGTGCCAGCAGCTTAACTAGCGGACATACAGATACGCAGTATTTT.

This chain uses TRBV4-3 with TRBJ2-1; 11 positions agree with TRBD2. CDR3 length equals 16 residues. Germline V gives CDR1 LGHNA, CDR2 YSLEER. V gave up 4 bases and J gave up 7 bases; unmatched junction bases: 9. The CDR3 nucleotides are TGCGCCAGCAGCCGATACCTAGCGGGAGGTGGGAATGAGCAGTTCTTC. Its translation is CASSRYLAGGGNEQFF.

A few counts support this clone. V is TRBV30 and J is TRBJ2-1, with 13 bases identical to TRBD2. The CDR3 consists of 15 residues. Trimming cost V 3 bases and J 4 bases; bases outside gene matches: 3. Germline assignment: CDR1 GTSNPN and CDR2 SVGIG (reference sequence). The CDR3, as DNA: TGTGCCTGGAGGGCACTAGCGGGGGGGTACAATGAGCAGTTCTTC. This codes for CAWRALAGGYNEQFF.

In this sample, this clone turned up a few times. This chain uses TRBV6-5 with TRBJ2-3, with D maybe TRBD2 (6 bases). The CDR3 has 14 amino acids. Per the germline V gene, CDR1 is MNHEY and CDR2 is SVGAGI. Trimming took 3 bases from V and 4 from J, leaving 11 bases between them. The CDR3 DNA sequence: TGTGCCAGCAGTTATAGAGTAGCGGCAGATACGCAGTATTTT. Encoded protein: CASSYRVAADTQYF.

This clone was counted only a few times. CDR3 in DNA: TGTGCCAGCAGCTTATCCATTTCTAACTATGGCTACACCTTC. Protein sequence: CASSLSISNYGYTF. The chain uses TRBV11-2 and TRBJ1-2, with D hard to call. Trimming took 2 bases from V and 0 from J, leaving 7 bases between them. Germline CDR1 is SGHAT and CDR2 is FQNNGV. This CDR3 spans 14 amino acids. Drawing the rest from reference TRBV11-2 and TRBJ1-2, the complete variable domain is EAGVAQSPRYKIIEKRQSVAFWCNPISGHATLYWYQQILGQGPKLLIQFQNNGVVDDSQLPKDRFSAERLKGVDSTLKIQPAKLEDSAVYLCASSLSISNYGYTFGSGTRLTVV.